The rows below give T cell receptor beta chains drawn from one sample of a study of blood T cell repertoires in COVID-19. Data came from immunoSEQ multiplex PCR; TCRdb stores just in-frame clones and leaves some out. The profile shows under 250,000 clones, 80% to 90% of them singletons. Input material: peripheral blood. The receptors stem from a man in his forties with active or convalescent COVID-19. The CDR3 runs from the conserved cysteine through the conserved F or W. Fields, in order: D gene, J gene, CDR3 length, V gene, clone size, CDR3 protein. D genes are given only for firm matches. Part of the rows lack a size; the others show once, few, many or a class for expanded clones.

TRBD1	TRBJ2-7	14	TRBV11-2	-	CASSSSGGPDKQYF
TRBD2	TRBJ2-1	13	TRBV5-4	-	CASRRERDNEQFF
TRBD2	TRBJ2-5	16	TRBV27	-	CASRDGTSGLQETQYF
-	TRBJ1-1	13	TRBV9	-	CASSAQGHTEAFF
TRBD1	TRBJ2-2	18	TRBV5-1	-	CASSWPPGQGADTGELFF
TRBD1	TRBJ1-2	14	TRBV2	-	CASSWDRGRNGYTF
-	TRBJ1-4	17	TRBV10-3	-	CAISPAGGPQTNEKLFF
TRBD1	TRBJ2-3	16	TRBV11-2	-	CASSPMGQGGADTQYF
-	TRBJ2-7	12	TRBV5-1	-	CASSLEEGEQYF
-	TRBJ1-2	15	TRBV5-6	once	CASSWPQGKGTGYTF
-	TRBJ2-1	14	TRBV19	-	CASRMGQLFNEQFF
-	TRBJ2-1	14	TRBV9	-	CASSVAQSYNEQFF
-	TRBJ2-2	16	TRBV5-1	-	CASSLADYSVAGELFF
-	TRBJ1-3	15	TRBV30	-	CAWSSKEYSGNTIYF
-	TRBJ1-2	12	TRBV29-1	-	CSVAVGDYGYTF
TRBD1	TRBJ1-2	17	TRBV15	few	CATSRDGTGSPKNGYTF
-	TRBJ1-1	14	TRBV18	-	CASSPGQGYTEAFF
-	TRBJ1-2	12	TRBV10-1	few	CASIGGYYGYTF
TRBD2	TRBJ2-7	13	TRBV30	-	CAWGGLAGDEQYF
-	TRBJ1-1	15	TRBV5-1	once	CASSLYPRKNTEAFF
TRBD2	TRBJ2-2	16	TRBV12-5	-	CASGSTLAVNTGELFF
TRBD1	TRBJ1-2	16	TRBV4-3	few	CASSPSGTGESYGYTF
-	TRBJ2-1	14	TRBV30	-	CAWSEVASLNEQFF
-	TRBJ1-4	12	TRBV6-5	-	CASTTQGSGLFF
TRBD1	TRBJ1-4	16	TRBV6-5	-	CASSYSSRGPNEKLFF
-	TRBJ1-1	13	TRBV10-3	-	CATRQEQNTEAFF
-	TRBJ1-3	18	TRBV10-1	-	CASSESRRDGNNGDTIYF
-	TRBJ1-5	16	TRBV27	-	CASSLNGDRISQPQHF
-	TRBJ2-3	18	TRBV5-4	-	CASSNQRAAFFSTDTQYF
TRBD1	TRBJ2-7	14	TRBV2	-	CASSEGDRGYEQYF
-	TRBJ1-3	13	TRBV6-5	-	CASSYGLKDTIYF
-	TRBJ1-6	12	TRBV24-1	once	CATSTVDSPLHF
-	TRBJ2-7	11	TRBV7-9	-	CASSFRNEQYF
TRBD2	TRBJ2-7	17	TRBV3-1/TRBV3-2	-	CASSQAKWVAGAHEQYF
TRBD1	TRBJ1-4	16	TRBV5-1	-	CASSPLTGTVNEKLFF
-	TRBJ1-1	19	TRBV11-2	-	CASSLVSFYRDPTDTEAFF
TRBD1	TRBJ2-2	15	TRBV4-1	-	CASSQDHRGPGELFF
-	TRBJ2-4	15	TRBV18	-	CASSPPQEAKNIQYF
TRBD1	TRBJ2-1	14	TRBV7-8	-	CASSPWDRGHEQFF
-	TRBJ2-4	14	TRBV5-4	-	CASSTQGAKNIQYF
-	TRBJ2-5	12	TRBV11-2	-	CASSLDQGTQYF
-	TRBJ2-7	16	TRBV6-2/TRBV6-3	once	CASSYPWQGLAYEQYF
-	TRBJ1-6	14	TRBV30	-	CAWSREQESSPLHF
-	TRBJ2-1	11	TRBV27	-	CASSLANEQFF
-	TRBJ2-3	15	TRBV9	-	CASSGGSPYTDTQYF
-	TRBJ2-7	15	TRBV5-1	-	CASSLAEGASYEQYF
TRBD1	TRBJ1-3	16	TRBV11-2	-	CASSFFRDRAGNTIYF
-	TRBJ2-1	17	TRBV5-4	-	CASSTPSRGASVTEQFF
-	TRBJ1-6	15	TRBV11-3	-	CASRPTISGNSPLHF
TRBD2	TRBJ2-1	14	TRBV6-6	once	CASMGTSGHNEQFF
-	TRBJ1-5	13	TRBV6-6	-	CASRHPSNQPQHF
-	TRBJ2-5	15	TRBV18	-	CASSRSGVSQETQYF
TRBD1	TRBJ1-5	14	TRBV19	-	CASSSGGPNQPQHF
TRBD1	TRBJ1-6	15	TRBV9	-	CASSVDGTGRSPLHF